Listed here are 6 T cell receptor beta chains from one sample, sequenced in a study of blood T cells in healthy people across ages. Through a sample-barcoded 5' primer and a J-beta primer mix, a second PCR was run for about 6 to 11 cycles. TCRdb redid the calling of the 5' RACE reads with MiXCR, one entry per CDR3 protein. The top ten clones hold roughly 8.2% of a sample with more than 1.4 million distinct CDR3 sequences, approximately 38% of them seen once. Input material: blood. Receptor source: a woman aged 18 to 35 in good health.

This clonotype has just a few counts. The chain uses TRBV29-1 and TRBJ2-7; 11 nucleotides line up with TRBD2. Germline CDR1 reads SQVTM; CDR2 reads ANQGSEA. J gave up 1 base and V 4 bases, and 6 bases lay outside the gene matches. The CDR3 is 15 residues long. DNA for the CDR3: TGCAGCGTTGTGACTAGCGGGGCCTTATCCTACGAGCAGTACTTC. Its protein product is CSVVTSGALSYEQYF.

This clonotype was picked up a small number of times. This rearrangement joins TRBV9 to TRBJ1-2, with 9 bases matching TRBD1. V was pared by 1 base and J by 8 bases, with 9 bases of the junction left unmatched. This CDR3 is 15 amino acids long. Germline loops: CDR1 SGDLS, CDR2 YYNGEE. The CDR3: CASSVTSGTGNGYTF. In DNA, the CDR3 is TGTGCCAGCAGCGTAACCTCCGGGACAGGGAACGGCTACACCTTC.

This clonotype was seen once. The genes are TRBV7-9 and TRBJ2-1; D is unresolved. Trimming took 1 base from V and 3 from J, leaving 10 bases between them. The CDR3 runs 15 residues. CDR1 and CDR2 (germline): SEHNR, FQNEAQ (reference sequence). The CDR3 region is CASSLVGRVYNEQFF. The CDR3 nucleotides are TGTGCCAGCAGCTTAGTGGGTCGGGTCTACAATGAGCAGTTCTTC.

The rearrangement links TRBV5-1 to TRBJ1-1; D is perhaps TRBD1 (6 bases). Trimming shortened V by 0 bases and J by 0 bases, and 12 bases separated the two germline ends. The CDR3 spans 16 residues. Germline-derived CDR1 and CDR2 are SGHRS and YFSETQ. CDR3 bases: TGCGCCAGCAGCTTGGTGGGGACAAAACTGAACACTGAAGCTTTCTTT. Translation gives CASSLVGTKLNTEAFF.

This clonotype came up once. The rearrangement uses TRBV12-3 or TRBV12-4 and TRBJ1-1; 9 bases are shared with TRBD1. The CDR3 totals 13 residues. Trimming removed 5 bases from V and 7 bases from J; junction bases left unmatched: 5. The CDR3 DNA sequence: TGTGCCAGCAGTCTGGGACAGGGTCGTGAAGCTTTCTTT. Residues: CASSLGQGREAFF.

The gene calls are TRBV5-1 and TRBJ2-1; 9 bases match TRBD2. Germline CDR1 and CDR2: SGHRS and YFSETQ. The V gene end was trimmed by 6 bases and the J gene end by 3 bases; junction bases not matched to a gene: 4. The CDR3 spans 14 residues. The CDR3 DNA sequence: TGCGCCAGCACTAGCGGGACGGGCTACAATGAGCAGTTCTTC. Translation: CASTSGTGYNEQFF.